What follows describes a single T cell receptor beta chain. As yet, its antigen is unknown. All patients reached thyroid surgery having received no treatment beforehand. The entry originates in a study of metastatic and nonmetastatic thyroid tumors. Study-level points and caveats: It was reported that TCR beta diversity was significantly higher in malignant thyroid tumors than benign nodules, in blood and tumor.

Authors' methods: A papillary thyroid cancer distant-metastasis classifier was built from CDR3 differences across clinicopathological groups. TCRdb re-clonotyped the PCR reads through MiXCR. TCRdb, rather than the study authors, made the V and J calls. The repertoire includes roughly 25,000 clones, about an eighth of them detected once, and roughly an eighth sits in the top ten. V was shortened by 0 bases and J by 4 bases, with 9 bases between the two germline ends. The CDR3 contains 14 residues. CDR1 is LGHNA, CDR2 YNFKEQ, per germline. This sequence joins TRBV4-2 and TRBJ1-2; no firm D call. The TCR was taken from a female donor with papillary thyroid cancer or a benign thyroid nodule (not recorded which). Some clones in this sample may be carry-over from other donors' samples. Sequencing was done on a sample of blood. The CDR3 here is CASSQDLNSYGYTF. CDR3 sequence (DNA): TGTGCCAGCAGCCAAGATTTAAACAGCTATGGCTACACCTTC.